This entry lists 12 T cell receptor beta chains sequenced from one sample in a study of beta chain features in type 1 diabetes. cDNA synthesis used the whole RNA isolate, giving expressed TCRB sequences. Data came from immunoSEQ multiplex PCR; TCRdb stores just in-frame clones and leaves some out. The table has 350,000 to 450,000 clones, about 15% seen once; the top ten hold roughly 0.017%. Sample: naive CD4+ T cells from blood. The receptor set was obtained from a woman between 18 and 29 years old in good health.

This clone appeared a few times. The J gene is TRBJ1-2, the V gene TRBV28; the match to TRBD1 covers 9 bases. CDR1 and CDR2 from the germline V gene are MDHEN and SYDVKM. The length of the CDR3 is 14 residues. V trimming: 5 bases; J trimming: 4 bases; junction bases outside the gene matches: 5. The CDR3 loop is CASSLSTGGYGYTF. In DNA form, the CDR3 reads TGTGCCAGCAGTCTCTCGACAGGGGGCTATGGCTACACCTTC.

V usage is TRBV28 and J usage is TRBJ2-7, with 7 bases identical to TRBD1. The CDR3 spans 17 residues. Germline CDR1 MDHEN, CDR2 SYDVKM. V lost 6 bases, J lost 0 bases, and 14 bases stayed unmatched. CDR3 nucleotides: TGTGCCAGCAGCGCCGTATTGACAGGGTTGAGCTCCTACGAGCAGTACTTC. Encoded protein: CASSAVLTGLSSYEQYF.

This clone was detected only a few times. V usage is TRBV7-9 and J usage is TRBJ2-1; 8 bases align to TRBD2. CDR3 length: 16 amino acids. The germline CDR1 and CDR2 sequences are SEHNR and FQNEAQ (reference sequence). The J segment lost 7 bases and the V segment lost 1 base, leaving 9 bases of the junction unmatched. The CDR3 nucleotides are TGTGCCAGCAGCTTAGGAGCCGGGAGGGAGGTAAATGAGCAGTTCTTC. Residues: CASSLGAGREVNEQFF.

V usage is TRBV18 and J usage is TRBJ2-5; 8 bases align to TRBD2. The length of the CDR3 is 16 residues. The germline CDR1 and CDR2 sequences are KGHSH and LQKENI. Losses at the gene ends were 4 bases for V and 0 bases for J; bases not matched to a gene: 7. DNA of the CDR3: TGTGCCAGCTCACTCCGGACTAGCCCCCACCAAGAGACCCAGTACTTC. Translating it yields CASSLRTSPHQETQYF.

Written as DNA, the CDR3 is TGTGCCAGCCGGGCTTGGGGACAGACCCAAGAGACCCAGTACTTC. Protein sequence: CASRAWGQTQETQYF. The rearrangement links TRBV5-8 to TRBJ2-5, with 7 bases aligning to TRBD1. CDR1 and CDR2 (germline): SGHTS, YDEGEE. The junction had 10 bases not matched to a gene; V was cut back by 7 bases and J by 1 base. The CDR3 runs 15 residues.

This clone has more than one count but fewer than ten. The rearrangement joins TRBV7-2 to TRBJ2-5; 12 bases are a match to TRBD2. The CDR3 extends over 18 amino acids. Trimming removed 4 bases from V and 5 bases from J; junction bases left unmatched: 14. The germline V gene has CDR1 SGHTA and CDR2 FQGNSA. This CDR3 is CASSWALAGGPMYETQYF. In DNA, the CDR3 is TGTGCCAGCAGCTGGGCGCTAGCGGGAGGGCCCATGTATGAGACCCAGTACTTC.

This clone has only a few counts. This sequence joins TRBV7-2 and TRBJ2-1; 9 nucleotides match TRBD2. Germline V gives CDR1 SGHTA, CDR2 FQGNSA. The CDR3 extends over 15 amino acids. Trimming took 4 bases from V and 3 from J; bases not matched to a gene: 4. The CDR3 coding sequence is TGTGCCAGCAGCTCCCTAGCGGGACTCTACAATGAGCAGTTCTTC. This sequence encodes CASSSLAGLYNEQFF.

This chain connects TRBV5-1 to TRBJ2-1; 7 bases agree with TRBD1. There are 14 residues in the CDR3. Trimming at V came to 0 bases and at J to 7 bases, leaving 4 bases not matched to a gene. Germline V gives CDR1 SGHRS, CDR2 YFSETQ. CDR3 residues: CASSLDGRGNEQFF. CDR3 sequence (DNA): TGCGCCAGCAGCTTGGATGGCAGGGGGAATGAGCAGTTCTTC.

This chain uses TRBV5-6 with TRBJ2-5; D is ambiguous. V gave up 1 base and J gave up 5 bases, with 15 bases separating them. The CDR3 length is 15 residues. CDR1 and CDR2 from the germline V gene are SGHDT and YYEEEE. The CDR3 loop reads CASSLRVSRRETQYF. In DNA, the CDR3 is TGTGCCAGCAGCTTGCGGGTTAGCCGGCGGGAGACCCAGTACTTC.

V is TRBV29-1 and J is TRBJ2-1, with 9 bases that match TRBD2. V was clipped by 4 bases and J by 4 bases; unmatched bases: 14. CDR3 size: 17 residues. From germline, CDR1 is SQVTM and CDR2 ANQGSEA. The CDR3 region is CSVVGGLGSGSYNEQFF. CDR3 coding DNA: TGCAGCGTTGTAGGGGGTCTTGGTAGCGGGAGTTACAATGAGCAGTTCTTC.

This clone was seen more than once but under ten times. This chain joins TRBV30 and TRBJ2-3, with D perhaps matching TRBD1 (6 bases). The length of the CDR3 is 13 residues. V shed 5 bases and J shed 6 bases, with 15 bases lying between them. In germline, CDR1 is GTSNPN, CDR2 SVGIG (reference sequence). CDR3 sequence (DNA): TGTGCCTGGGCACTGATGGGGGCGGATACGCAGTATTTT. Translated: CAWALMGADTQYF.

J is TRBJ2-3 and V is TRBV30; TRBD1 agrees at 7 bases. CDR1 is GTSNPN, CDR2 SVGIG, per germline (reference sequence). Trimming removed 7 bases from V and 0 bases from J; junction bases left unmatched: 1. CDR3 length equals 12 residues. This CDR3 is CALGQSTDTQYF. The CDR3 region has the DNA TGTGCCTTGGGACAGAGCACAGATACGCAGTATTTT.